This T cell receptor (beta chain) was captured in a study of T cells after yellow fever vaccination. Overall study results and limits: Contaminants from the bulk population, in the form of abundant clonotypes, could be found in FACS-sorted repertoires. A minor fraction of clonotypes spanned both CD4 and CD8 compartments.

Template-switching 5'RACE yielded the TCR cDNA; a universal primer site and UMIs were added in the process. One entry per CDR3 protein, called by TCRdb with MiXCR from the 5' RACE reads. The sample has more than 300,000 distinct CDR3 sequences, 6.5% to 8.5% seen once; the top ten hold roughly a sixth. This clonotype was observed a handful of times. Its specificity is unknown. CDR1 and CDR2 from the germline V gene are KGHSH and LQKENI. The CDR3 length is 15 residues. V was clipped by 4 bases and J by 0 bases, with 10 bases between them. The sequence was collected from a man younger than 30 who received the YFV17D yellow fever vaccine. The material was PBMCs, obtained about 49 days after the first yellow fever vaccination. The chain couples TRBV18 to TRBJ2-4; D remains unclear. CDR3 in DNA: TGTGCCAGCTCACGGGATTCACTAGCCAAAAACATTCAGTACTTC. Amino acid sequence: CASSRDSLAKNIQYF.